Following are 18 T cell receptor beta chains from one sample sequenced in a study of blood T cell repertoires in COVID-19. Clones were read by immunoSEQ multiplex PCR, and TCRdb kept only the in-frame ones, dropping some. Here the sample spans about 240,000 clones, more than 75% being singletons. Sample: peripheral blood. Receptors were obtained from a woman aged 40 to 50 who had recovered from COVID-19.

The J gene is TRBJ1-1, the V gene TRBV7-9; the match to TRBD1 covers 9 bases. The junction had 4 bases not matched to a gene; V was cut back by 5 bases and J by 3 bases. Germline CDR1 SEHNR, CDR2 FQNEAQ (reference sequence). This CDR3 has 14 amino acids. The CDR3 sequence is CASSPRQGDTEAFF. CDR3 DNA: TGTGCCAGCAGCCCGCGACAGGGGGACACTGAAGCTTTCTTT.

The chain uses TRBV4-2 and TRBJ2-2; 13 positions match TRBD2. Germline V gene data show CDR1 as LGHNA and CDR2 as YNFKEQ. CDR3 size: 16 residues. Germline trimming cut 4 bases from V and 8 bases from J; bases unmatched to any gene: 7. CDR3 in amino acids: CASSPKTSGRRGELFF. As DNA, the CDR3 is TGTGCCAGCAGCCCAAAGACTAGCGGGAGGCGGGGGGAGCTGTTTTTT.

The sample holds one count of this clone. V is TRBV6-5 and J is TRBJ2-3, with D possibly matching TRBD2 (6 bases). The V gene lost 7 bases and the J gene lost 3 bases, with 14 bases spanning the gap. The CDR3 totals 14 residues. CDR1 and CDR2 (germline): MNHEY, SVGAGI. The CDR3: CASTRYGGTDTQYF. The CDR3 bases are TGTGCCAGCACACGATACGGGGGAACAGATACGCAGTATTTT.

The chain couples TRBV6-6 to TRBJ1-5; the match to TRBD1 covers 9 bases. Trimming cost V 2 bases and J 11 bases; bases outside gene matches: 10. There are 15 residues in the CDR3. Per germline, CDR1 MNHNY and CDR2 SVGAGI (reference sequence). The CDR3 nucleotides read TGTGCCAGCAGTTACGAGACAGGGGGAAAGAGGACCCAGCATTTT. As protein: CASSYETGGKRTQHF.

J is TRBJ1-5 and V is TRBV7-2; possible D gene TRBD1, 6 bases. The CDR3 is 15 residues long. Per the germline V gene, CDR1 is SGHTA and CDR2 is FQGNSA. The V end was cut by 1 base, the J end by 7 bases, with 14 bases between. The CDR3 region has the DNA TGTGCCAGCAGCTTAGGGGTACAGGGTCGGCAGCCCCAGCATTTT. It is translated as CASSLGVQGRQPQHF.

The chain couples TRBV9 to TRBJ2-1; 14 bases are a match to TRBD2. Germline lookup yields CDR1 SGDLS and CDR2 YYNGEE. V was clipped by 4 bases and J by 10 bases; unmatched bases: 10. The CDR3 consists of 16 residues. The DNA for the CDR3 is TGTGCCAGCAGCCCCGCCCCGGGACTAGCGGGAGAGGAGCAGTTCTTC. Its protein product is CASSPAPGLAGEEQFF.

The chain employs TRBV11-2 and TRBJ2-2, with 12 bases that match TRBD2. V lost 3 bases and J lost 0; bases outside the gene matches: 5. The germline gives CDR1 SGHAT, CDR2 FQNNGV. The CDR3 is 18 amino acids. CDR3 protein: CASSFRLAGAANTGELFF. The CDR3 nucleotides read TGTGCCAGCAGCTTCCGACTAGCGGGAGCGGCGAACACCGGGGAGCTGTTTTTT.

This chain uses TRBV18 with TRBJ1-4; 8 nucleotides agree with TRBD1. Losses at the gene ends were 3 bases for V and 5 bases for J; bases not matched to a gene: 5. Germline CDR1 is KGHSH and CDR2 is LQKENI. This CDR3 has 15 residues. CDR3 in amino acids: CASSPGTGPNEKLFF. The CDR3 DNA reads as TGTGCCAGCTCACCCGGGACAGGACCAAATGAAAAACTGTTTTTT. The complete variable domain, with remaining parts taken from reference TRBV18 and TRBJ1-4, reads NAGVMQNPRHLVRRRGQEARLRCSPMKGHSHVYWYRQLPEEGLKFMVYLQKENIIDESGMPKERFSAEFPKEGPSILRIQQVVRGDSAAYFCASSPGTGPNEKLFFGSGTQLSVL.

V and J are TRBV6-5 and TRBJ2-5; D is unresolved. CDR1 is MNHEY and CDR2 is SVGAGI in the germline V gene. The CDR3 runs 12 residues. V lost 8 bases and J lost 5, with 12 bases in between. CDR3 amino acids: CASRPSRETQYF. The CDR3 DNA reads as TGTGCCAGCCGGCCCTCGCGGGAGACCCAGTACTTC.

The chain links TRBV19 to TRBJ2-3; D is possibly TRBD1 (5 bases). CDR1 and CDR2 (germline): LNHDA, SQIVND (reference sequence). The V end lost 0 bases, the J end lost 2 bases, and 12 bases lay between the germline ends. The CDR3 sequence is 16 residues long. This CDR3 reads CASSIDGQGNTDTQYF. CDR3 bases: TGTGCCAGTAGTATAGATGGGCAGGGAAACACAGATACGCAGTATTTT.

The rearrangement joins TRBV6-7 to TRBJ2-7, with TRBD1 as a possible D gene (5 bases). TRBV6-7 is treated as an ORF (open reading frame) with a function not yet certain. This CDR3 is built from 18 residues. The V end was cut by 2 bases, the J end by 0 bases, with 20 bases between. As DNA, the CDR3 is TGTGCCAGCAGTTACCCCCCCAAGGGGCAGTACCCCTCCTACGAGCAGTACGTC. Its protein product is CASSYPPKGQYPSYEQYV.

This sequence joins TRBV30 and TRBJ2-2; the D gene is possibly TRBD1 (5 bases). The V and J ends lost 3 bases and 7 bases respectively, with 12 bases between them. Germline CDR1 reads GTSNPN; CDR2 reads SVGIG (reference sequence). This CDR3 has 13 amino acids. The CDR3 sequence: CAWRGLVGGELFF. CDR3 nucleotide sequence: TGTGCCTGGAGGGGGCTGGTGGGCGGGGAGCTGTTTTTT.

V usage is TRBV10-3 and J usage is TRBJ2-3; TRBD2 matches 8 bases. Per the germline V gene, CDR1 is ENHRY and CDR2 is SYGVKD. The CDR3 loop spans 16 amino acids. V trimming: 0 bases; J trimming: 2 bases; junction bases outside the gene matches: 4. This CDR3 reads CAISESGLGDTDTQYF. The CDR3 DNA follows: TGTGCCATCAGTGAGTCGGGACTAGGGGACACAGATACGCAGTATTTT.

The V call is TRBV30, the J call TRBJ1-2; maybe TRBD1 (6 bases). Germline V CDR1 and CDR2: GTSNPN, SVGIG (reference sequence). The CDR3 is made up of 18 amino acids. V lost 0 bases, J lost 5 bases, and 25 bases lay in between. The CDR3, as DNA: TGTGCCTGGAGTGTACCCGGACAGCCCGCCATTGCAGGATATGGCTACACCTTC. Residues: CAWSVPGQPAIAGYGYTF.

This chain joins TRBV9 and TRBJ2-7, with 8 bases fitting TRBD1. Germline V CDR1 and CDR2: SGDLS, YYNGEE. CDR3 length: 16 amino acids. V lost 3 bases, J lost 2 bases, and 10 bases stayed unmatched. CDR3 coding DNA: TGTGCCAGCAGCGCCCGAAAGACAGGGGCTCCCTACGAGCAGTACGTC. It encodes CASSARKTGAPYEQYV.

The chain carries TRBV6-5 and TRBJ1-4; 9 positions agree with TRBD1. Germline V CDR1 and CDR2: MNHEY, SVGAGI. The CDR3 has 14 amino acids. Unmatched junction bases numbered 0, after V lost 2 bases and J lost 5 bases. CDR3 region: CASSYGTGNEKLFF. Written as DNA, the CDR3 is TGTGCCAGCAGTTACGGGACAGGGAATGAAAAACTGTTTTTT.

DNA of the CDR3: TGTGCCAGCAGCCTCCACCGGACAGGGGGGGAGCAGTTCTTC. Its translation is CASSLHRTGGEQFF. The genes are TRBV6-5 and TRBJ2-1, with 10 bases identical to TRBD1. Germline V gene data show CDR1 as MNHEY and CDR2 as SVGAGI. The CDR3 runs to 14 residues. After removal of 6 bases from V and 10 bases from J, the junction contained 9 bases not matched to a gene.

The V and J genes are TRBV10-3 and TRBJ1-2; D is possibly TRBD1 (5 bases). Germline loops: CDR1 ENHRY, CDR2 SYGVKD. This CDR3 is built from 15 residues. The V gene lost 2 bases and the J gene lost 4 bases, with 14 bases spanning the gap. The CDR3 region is CAISERGPGGYGYTF. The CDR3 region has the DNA TGTGCCATCAGTGAGCGGGGCCCCGGGGGCTATGGCTACACCTTC.